One and the same sample provided the 23 T cell receptor beta chains below, sequenced in a study of T-cell reconstitution after alpha-beta-depleted transplantation in children. TCRbeta library construction was performed incorporating unique molecular identifiers. MiXCR was run by TCRdb on the PCR reads, yielding one entry per CDR3 protein. This table has around 370,000 distinct CDR3 sequences, 15% to 20% appearing once. The material sequenced was PBMCs, mostly from graft donor cells, taken 360 days after TCRalphabeta/CD19-depleted stem cell transplant. These receptors all come from a male patient aged 2 to 9 who had a stem cell transplant for acute lymphoblastic leukemia, so the T cells may come from the graft donor.

The rearrangement uses TRBV14 and TRBJ1-2; D might be TRBD1 (5 bases). Germline CDR1 is SGHDN and CDR2 is FVKESK. V was shortened by 2 bases and J by 5 bases, with 12 bases between the two germline ends. The CDR3 consists of 14 residues. CDR3 nucleotides: TGTGCCAGCAGCCAACTGGGGACGGAATATGGCTACACCTTC. Protein sequence: CASSQLGTEYGYTF.

This clonotype occurred a few times. The V gene is TRBV9, the J gene TRBJ2-2; D assignment may be TRBD1 or TRBD2 (5 bases each). The germline V gene encodes CDR1 SGDLS and CDR2 YYNGEE. The CDR3 has 17 amino acids. The V gene lost 0 bases and the J gene lost 0 bases, with 12 bases spanning the gap. DNA for the CDR3: TGTGCCAGCAGCGTAGGGGGGAGACACACGAACACCGGGGAGCTGTTTTTT. It codes for CASSVGGRHTNTGELFF.

Ten or more counts support this clonotype. The V and J genes are TRBV5-1 and TRBJ2-3; D ambiguous. From germline, CDR1 is SGHRS and CDR2 YFSETQ. The CDR3 length is 13 residues. The V end was cut by 4 bases, the J end by 0 bases, with 6 bases between. The CDR3 coding sequence is TGCGCCAGCAGCATCCCTAGCACAGATACGCAGTATTTT. It is translated as CASSIPSTDTQYF.

The chain recombines TRBV6-2 or TRBV6-3 with TRBJ2-4; no firm D call. This CDR3 is 14 amino acids long. With 7 bases removed from V and 8 bases from J, the gap between germline ends came to 18 bases. From germline, CDR1 is MNHEY and CDR2 SVGEGT. CDR3 nucleotides: TGTGCCAGCACGCCCGCGTTACTAAGGGACATTCAGTACTTC. Translation: CASTPALLRDIQYF.

This clonotype has a count of ten or more. V is TRBV20-1 and J is TRBJ2-1, with 9 bases matching TRBD1. The trim removed 4 bases at V and 4 bases at J, leaving 8 bases unmatched. The germline V gene encodes CDR1 DFQATT and CDR2 SNEGSKA (reference sequence). This CDR3 is built from 15 residues. The CDR3 sequence: CSATQRDREYNEQFF. CDR3 DNA: TGCAGTGCTACCCAACGGGACAGGGAGTACAATGAGCAGTTCTTC.

The J gene is TRBJ2-1, the V gene TRBV21-1; the listed D gene, TRBD2, was not tested against the DNA. TRBV21-1 is a pseudogene. The CDR3 has 16 residues. The CDR3 here is CASSKIPEGPPKGQFF. DNA of the CDR3: TGTGCCAGCAGCAAAATCCCCGAGGGCCCACCTAAGGGGCAGTTCTTC.

J is TRBJ2-7 and V is TRBV2, with D perhaps matching TRBD1 (6 bases). The CDR3 contains 18 residues. Trimming took 0 bases from V and 7 from J, leaving 25 bases between them. Germline V gene data show CDR1 as SNHLY and CDR2 as FYNNEI. The CDR3 sequence is CASSEAWGFGQFSVEQYF. CDR3 nucleotide sequence: TGTGCCAGCAGTGAAGCCTGGGGCTTCGGACAGTTTTCCGTTGAGCAGTACTTC.

This clonotype was observed at least ten times. V and J are TRBV20-1 and TRBJ2-4; possible D gene TRBD2, 6 bases. Germline V gives CDR1 DFQATT, CDR2 SNEGSKA (reference sequence). The V gene lost 0 bases and the J gene lost 2 bases, with 17 bases spanning the gap. This CDR3 region has 17 residues. The DNA of the CDR3 is TGCAGTGCTAGAGATCCGACTTTTCGCGGGACCAAAAACATTCAGTACTTC. Protein sequence: CSARDPTFRGTKNIQYF.

This clonotype occurred a few times. The rearrangement links TRBV20-1 to TRBJ2-5; 9 nucleotides align to TRBD1. The CDR3 consists of 19 residues. The trim removed 5 bases at V and 1 base at J, leaving 20 bases unmatched. Per the germline V gene, CDR1 is DFQATT and CDR2 is SNEGSKA (reference sequence). CDR3 nucleotides: TGCAGTGCTTTGTGGGAGACAGGGGGATTTAGGGGTTCCCAAGAGACCCAGTACTTC. Protein: CSALWETGGFRGSQETQYF.

The chain has TRBV6-1 and TRBJ2-1; 10 bases are shared with TRBD2. The junction had 10 bases not matched to a gene; V was cut back by 7 bases and J by 1 base. Germline V gene data show CDR1 as MNHNS and CDR2 as SASEGT. The CDR3 has 17 residues. The CDR3 DNA sequence: TGTGCCAGCAATCTAAGGGGACTAGCGAGATCCTACAATGAGCAGTTCTTC. It codes for CASNLRGLARSYNEQFF.

This clonotype was recorded many times. The rearrangement uses TRBV5-1 and TRBJ2-7; 8 positions match TRBD2. J gave up 2 bases and V 0 bases, and 1 base lay outside the gene matches. The CDR3 is 14 amino acids. Per germline, CDR1 SGHRS and CDR2 YFSETQ. CDR3 loop: CASSLAGRAYEQYF. As DNA, the CDR3 is TGCGCCAGCAGCTTGGCCGGGAGGGCCTACGAGCAGTACTTC. The complete variable domain, with remaining parts taken from reference TRBV5-1 and TRBJ2-7, reads KAGVTQTPRYLIKTRGQQVTLSCSPISGHRSVSWYQQTPGQGLQFLFEYFSETQRNKGNFPGRFSGRQFSNSRSEMNVSTLELGDSALYLCASSLAGRAYEQYFGPGTRLTVT.

The gene calls are TRBV6-2 or TRBV6-3 and TRBJ2-1; unclear D gene. Trimming took 5 bases from V and 4 from J, leaving 15 bases between them. CDR3 length equals 15 residues. Germline CDR1 is MNHEY and CDR2 is SVGEGT. The CDR3 DNA follows: TGTGCCAGCAGTGCTCAGGCCCTCACGTACAATGAGCAGTTCTTC. Amino acid sequence: CASSAQALTYNEQFF.

J is TRBJ1-2 and V is TRBV28; D is uncertain. Looked up from germline, CDR1 is MDHEN and CDR2 is SYDVKM. This CDR3 is 13 amino acids long. V was trimmed by 4 bases and J by 7 bases, leaving 13 bases between them. CDR3 DNA: TGTGCCAGCAGTTACTACACCTATGGTGGCTACACCTTC. This gives the protein CASSYYTYGGYTF.

This clonotype showed up just once. This chain uses TRBV6-5 with TRBJ2-3, with 8 nucleotides matching TRBD1. The CDR3 extends over 18 amino acids. From germline, CDR1 is MNHEY and CDR2 SVGAGI. Trimming took 0 bases from V and 5 from J; bases not matched to a gene: 13. CDR3: CASSYSATQGAQGDTQYF. Written as DNA, the CDR3 is TGTGCCAGCAGTTACTCCGCAACCCAGGGGGCGCAGGGAGATACGCAGTATTTT.

The V and J genes are TRBV5-1 and TRBJ2-7; TRBD1 matches 8 bases. Germline V gene lookup returns CDR1 SGHRS and CDR2 YFSETQ. V was clipped by 4 bases and J by 2 bases; unmatched bases: 8. The CDR3 loop spans 15 amino acids. CDR3 DNA sequence: TGCGCCAGCAGCGGCGGACAGGGACCGCCCTACGAGCAGTACTTC. Its protein product is CASSGGQGPPYEQYF.

This clonotype has a handful of counts. The chain links TRBV14 to TRBJ2-1; D ambiguous. V lost 4 bases and J 13 bases, leaving 11 bases between the germline ends. Germline V gene sequence: CDR1 SGHDN, CDR2 FVKESK. The CDR3 runs 11 residues. This CDR3 is CASSPRTEQFF. CDR3 sequence (DNA): TGTGCCAGCAGCCCGAGGACCGAACAGTTCTTC.

The CDR3 sequence: CASSPWGTSGSLGNEQFF. DNA of the CDR3: TGCGCCAGCAGCCCATGGGGGACTAGCGGGAGCTTGGGGAATGAGCAGTTCTTC. The rearrangement uses TRBV5-1 and TRBJ2-1; 14 bases agree with TRBD2. From germline, CDR1 is SGHRS and CDR2 YFSETQ. The V and J ends lost 4 bases and 7 bases, in that order; junction bases with no gene match: 13. The length of the CDR3 is 18 residues.

The V and J genes are TRBV30 and TRBJ2-1; D may be TRBD2 (7 bases). V was cut by 2 bases and J by 7 bases, with 21 bases left in between. The CDR3 runs 16 residues. Germline CDR1 reads GTSNPN; CDR2 reads SVGIG (reference sequence). CDR3: CAWSWPSAGHTNEQFF. The CDR3 DNA reads as TGTGCCTGGAGTTGGCCTTCAGCGGGACACACAAATGAGCAGTTCTTC.

At least ten counts were recorded for this clonotype. This sequence joins TRBV7-9 and TRBJ2-2; the D is unclear. CDR1 and CDR2 (germline): SEHNR, FQNEAQ (reference sequence). This CDR3 has 15 residues. V lost 2 bases, J lost 0 bases, and 7 bases lay in between. The chain's CDR3 is CASSLTGANTGELFF. In DNA form, the CDR3 reads TGTGCCAGCAGCTTAACCGGAGCGAACACCGGGGAGCTGTTTTTT.

This sequence joins TRBV6-2 or TRBV6-3 and TRBJ2-1; TRBD2 is a possible D gene (5 bases). There are 15 residues in the CDR3. Germline-derived CDR1 and CDR2 are MNHEY and SVGEGT. Trimming stripped 2 bases from V and 8 bases from J, with 16 bases between. CDR3 coding DNA: TGTGCCAGCAGTTACAGGTTCGGGGTAGGGTATGAGCAGTTCTTC. Encoded protein: CASSYRFGVGYEQFF.

The V call is TRBV4-1, the J call TRBJ2-1; no clear D. This CDR3 contains 13 residues. Germline CDR1 MGHRA, CDR2 YSYEKL. Trimming shortened V by 4 bases and J by 7 bases, and 11 bases separated the two germline ends. This CDR3 is CASSLRLRNEQFF. DNA for the CDR3: TGCGCCAGCAGCCTTAGGCTAAGGAATGAGCAGTTCTTC.

The chain couples TRBV4-3 to TRBJ2-1, with TRBD2 matching 10 bases. CDR3 length: 16 residues. Germline lookup yields CDR1 LGHNA and CDR2 YSLEER. J was trimmed by 3 bases and V by 4 bases; bases with no gene match: 6. DNA for the CDR3: TGCGCCAGCAGCCTATCCGGGACTAGCGACTACAATGAGCAGTTCTTC. It encodes CASSLSGTSDYNEQFF.

This chain links TRBV10-3 with TRBJ2-5; TRBD1 agrees at 9 bases. The V and J ends lost 8 bases and 5 bases, in that order; junction bases with no gene match: 12. The V gene's germline CDR1 is ENHRY and CDR2 SYGVKD. CDR3 length: 15 residues. CDR3 region: CAIASGQGSRETQYF. CDR3 DNA sequence: TGTGCCATCGCATCGGGACAGGGAAGTCGGGAGACCCAGTACTTC.